Below, 9 T cell receptor beta chains from the same sample are listed, as sequenced in a study of blood T cell repertoires in COVID-19. Repertoires were generated with immunoSEQ multiplex PCR, while TCRdb's copy carries only in-frame clones and drops some. Altogether around 51,000 clones are present, around 83% being singletons, with the ten largest covering about 4.6%. The sequencing sample was made of peripheral blood. These receptors came from a man older than 75 with active COVID-19.

This clone was seen a handful of times. The rearrangement joins TRBV28 to TRBJ1-5; TRBD1 agrees at 10 bases. Germline CDR1 reads MDHEN; CDR2 reads SYDVKM. The CDR3 consists of 13 residues. Trimming removed 11 bases from V and 7 bases from J; junction bases left unmatched: 8. CDR3 in amino acids: CAGAGTGVQPQHF. The CDR3 coding sequence is TGTGCCGGCGCCGGGACAGGGGTCCAGCCCCAGCATTTT.

In its sample, this clone was seen once. V gene TRBV7-2 combines with J gene TRBJ1-2; 9 bases agree with TRBD1. This CDR3 spans 15 amino acids. The ends lost 4 bases at V and 7 bases at J; junction bases unmatched: 10. Germline assignment: CDR1 SGHTA and CDR2 FQGNSA. Here the CDR3 reads CASSSRTGEYGGYTF. CDR3 sequence (DNA): TGTGCCAGCAGCTCCCGGACAGGGGAGTACGGTGGCTACACCTTC.

The chain links TRBV6-2 or TRBV6-3 to TRBJ1-5, with 12 bases matching TRBD1. The CDR3 loop spans 18 amino acids. Trimming at V came to 2 bases and at J to 5 bases, leaving 10 bases not matched to a gene. The germline V gene encodes CDR1 MNHEY and CDR2 SVGEGT. The CDR3 DNA is TGTGCCAGCAGTTACCCGGGACAGGGGGCTTTGAGGGATCAGCCCCAGCATTTT. Translated: CASSYPGQGALRDQPQHF.

The genes are TRBV5-6 and TRBJ2-1, with 8 nucleotides matching TRBD2. With 0 bases clipped from V and 13 bases from J, the junction kept 3 bases outside the gene matches. The CDR3 has 12 residues. CDR1 is SGHDT and CDR2 is YYEEEE in the germline V gene. The CDR3 nucleotides read TGTGCCAGCAGCTTGGGACTAGCGTTTCAGTTCTTC. Translated, it gives CASSLGLAFQFF.

The chain employs TRBV2 and TRBJ2-7; no clear D gene. The germline gives CDR1 SNHLY, CDR2 FYNNEI. CDR3 length: 13 amino acids. Trimming stripped 4 bases from V and 1 base from J, with 8 bases between. The CDR3 bases are TGTGCCAGCAGTGTTGCAGGTTCCTACGAGCAGTACTTC. Residues: CASSVAGSYEQYF.

V gene TRBV6-6 combines with J gene TRBJ2-1; the D gene is possibly TRBD2 (6 bases). The CDR3 loop spans 14 amino acids. Germline-derived CDR1 and CDR2 are MNHNY and SVGAGI (reference sequence). V was clipped by 4 bases and J by 2 bases, with 9 bases between them. The CDR3 loop is CASSLRTTYNEQFF. CDR3 bases: TGTGCCAGCAGTTTGCGGACTACCTACAATGAGCAGTTCTTC.

V usage is TRBV7-6 and J usage is TRBJ1-6; D not certain. Germline CDR1 is SGHVS and CDR2 is FNYEAQ. Trimming removed 10 bases from V and 13 bases from J, with 17 bases in between. The CDR3 length is 12 residues. The CDR3 DNA follows: TGTGCCAACACGTCTGTGGGCCTTCCCCTCCACTTT. It specifies CANTSVGLPLHF.

Only one count was recorded for this clone. The chain couples TRBV5-1 to TRBJ2-2; TRBD2 matches 7 bases. The CDR3 contains 15 residues. J was trimmed by 7 bases and V by 0 bases; bases with no gene match: 6. Germline assignment: CDR1 SGHRS and CDR2 YFSETQ. The CDR3 here is CASSLEGLKGGELFF. CDR3 DNA sequence: TGCGCCAGCAGCTTGGAGGGACTAAAGGGCGGGGAGCTGTTTTTT.

V usage is TRBV5-4 and J usage is TRBJ2-5, with D possibly TRBD1 on 6 matching bases. Trimming stripped 10 bases from V and 3 bases from J, with 16 bases between. Germline assignment: CDR1 SGHNT and CDR2 YYREEE (reference sequence). The CDR3 is made up of 13 amino acids. CDR3 residues: CAGWTENKETQYF. CDR3 in DNA: TGTGCCGGATGGACAGAAAACAAAGAGACCCAGTACTTC.